The entry that follows covers one T cell receptor (beta chain) sequence. Its target is unknown. Trimming cost V 4 bases and J 5 bases; bases outside gene matches: 10. This CDR3 contains 15 residues. Germline values: CDR1 SNHLY, CDR2 FYNNEI. This sample was taken from a study of T cell responses to AZD1222 COVID-19 vaccine. Study results and limitations: Scientists sampled the repertoires only once the peak T cell response had passed.

Repertoires were generated with immunoSEQ multiplex PCR, while TCRdb's copy carries only in-frame clones and drops some. The repertoire includes 30,000 to 35,000 clones, 80% to 95% of them detected once, and 45% sits in the top ten. Sequencing used peripheral blood, obtained on day 0 of AZD1222 vaccination. The chain recombines TRBV2 with TRBJ2-5; 7 nucleotides align to TRBD1. The receptor comes from an adult in good health. Here the CDR3 DNA reads TGTGCCAGCAGTGTCCGACAGGGAAGGGGCGAGACCCAGTACTTC. The encoded protein is CASSVRQGRGETQYF. Using reference TRBV2 and TRBJ2-5 for the parts outside the CDR3, the full variable domain is EPEVTQTPSHQVTQMGQEVILRCVPISNHLYFYWYRQILGQKVEFLVSFYNNEISEKSEIFDDQFSVERPDGSNFTLKIRSTKLEDSAMYFCASSVRQGRGETQYFGPGTRLLVL.